The 20 T cell receptor beta chains reported below all come from one sample, sequenced in a study of somatic mutations in cytotoxic T cells in rheumatoid arthritis. Libraries were prepared by immunoSEQ multiplex PCR; TCRdb keeps only in-frame clonotypes and omits some of them. The sample lists some 10,000 clones; around 89% were seen once. The sequencing input was CD4+ T cells sorted from blood. These receptors all stem from a woman between 18 and 29 years old with rheumatoid arthritis.

The chain couples TRBV5-4 to TRBJ2-2; TRBD1 is a possible D gene (5 bases). Trimming removed 0 bases from V and 1 base from J, with 10 bases in between. The V gene's germline CDR1 is SGHNT and CDR2 YYREEE (reference sequence). This CDR3 has 16 amino acids. CDR3 nucleotides: TGTGCCAGCAGCTTGGGACAGCTACTGAACACCGGGGAGCTGTTTTTT. Translating gives CASSLGQLLNTGELFF.

As for this clone: Compared with germline, one end of the junction differs, possibly owing to a read error. The chain recombines TRBV11-2 with TRBJ1-4; possible D gene TRBD1, 6 bases. Germline assignment: CDR1 SGHAT and CDR2 FQNNGV. The CDR3 covers 14 residues. The CDR3 nucleotides read TGTGCCAGCAGCCATGGAAAGGGAGGGGGAAAACTGTCTTTT. Its protein is CASSHGKGGGKLSF.

V usage is TRBV19 and J usage is TRBJ2-3, with TRBD2 matching over 9 bases. This CDR3 is built from 19 residues. Germline V lookup: CDR1 LNHDA, CDR2 SQIVND (reference sequence). After removal of 6 bases from V and 2 bases from J, the junction contained 18 bases not matched to a gene. The CDR3 DNA follows: TGTGCCAGTAGCCCATTTGGCCCAGCGCGGGAGGGATACACAGATACGCAGTATTTT. Its protein is CASSPFGPAREGYTDTQYF.

This clone showed up just once. J is TRBJ2-7 and V is TRBV28; TRBD1 matches 11 bases. Germline V lookup: CDR1 MDHEN, CDR2 SYDVKM. The V and J ends lost 7 bases and 3 bases, in that order; junction bases with no gene match: 5. The CDR3 extends over 14 amino acids. CDR3 bases: TGTGCCAGCACCACCGGGACAGGGGGCTACGAGCAGTACTTC. Protein: CASTTGTGGYEQYF.

This chain uses TRBV18 with TRBJ1-2; the D gene is possibly TRBD1 (6 bases). The ends were cut back, 6 bases at V and 6 bases at J, with 17 bases in the middle. The CDR3 spans 14 residues. Germline V gene sequence: CDR1 KGHSH, CDR2 LQKENI. The chain's CDR3 is CASSTGLLTNGYTF. CDR3 in DNA: TGTGCCAGCTCGACAGGCCTCTTAACAAATGGCTACACCTTC.

The V and J genes are TRBV29-1 and TRBJ2-5; D remains unclear. The CDR3 has 12 residues. Trimming left V 4 bases short and J 5 bases short, with 11 bases between. Germline V gene data show CDR1 as SQVTM and CDR2 as ANQGSEA. The CDR3 region is CSVGGFGETQYF. CDR3 coding DNA: TGCAGCGTTGGTGGCTTCGGGGAGACCCAGTACTTC.

The J gene is TRBJ1-1, the V gene TRBV28; 12 bases are a match to TRBD1. V dropped 5 bases and J dropped 4; count of bases not matched to a gene: 8. Germline V gene data show CDR1 as MDHEN and CDR2 as SYDVKM. This CDR3 has 16 amino acids. Here the CDR3 DNA reads TGTGCCAGCAGTCTCCTGGGACAGGGGGCGATCACTGAAGCTTTCTTT. Protein: CASSLLGQGAITEAFF.

A few counts support this clone. This chain links TRBV30 with TRBJ2-7; maybe TRBD1 (6 bases). CDR1 GTSNPN and CDR2 SVGIG come from the germline V gene (reference sequence). This CDR3 is built from 13 residues. V lost 0 bases and J 6 bases, leaving 12 bases between the germline ends. This chain's CDR3 is CAWSVDRRLEQYF. DNA for the CDR3: TGTGCCTGGAGTGTTGACAGGCGACTCGAGCAGTACTTC.

The chain uses TRBV19 and TRBJ2-3; 8 bases line up with TRBD2. With 10 bases clipped from V and 5 bases from J, the junction kept 8 bases outside the gene matches. Germline V gives CDR1 LNHDA, CDR2 SQIVND (reference sequence). The CDR3 spans 13 residues. The CDR3 DNA follows: TGTGCCACGGGGGGGAGCAAGGGAGATACGCAGTATTTT. Amino acid sequence: CATGGSKGDTQYF.

The rearrangement links TRBV6-6 to TRBJ2-5, with 13 bases matching TRBD2. V trimming: 5 bases; J trimming: 7 bases; junction bases outside the gene matches: 7. This CDR3 is built from 15 residues. CDR1 is MNHNY and CDR2 is SVGAGI in the germline V gene (reference sequence). CDR3 loop: CASSGTSGVYWTQYF. CDR3 in DNA: TGTGCCAGCAGTGGGACTAGCGGGGTCTATTGGACCCAGTACTTC.

The rearrangement joins TRBV5-8 to TRBJ2-1; the match to TRBD2 covers 12 bases. CDR1 SGHTS and CDR2 YDEGEE come from the germline V gene. The CDR3 is 16 amino acids. The V segment lost 1 base and the J segment 4 bases; nucleotides outside the gene matches: 3. The CDR3 nucleotides are TGTGCCAGCAGCTTGCATGGACTAGCGGGATACAATGAGCAGTTCTTC. The encoded protein is CASSLHGLAGYNEQFF.

The chain uses TRBV28 and TRBJ2-7, with 10 bases matching TRBD1. The trim removed 3 bases at V and 0 bases at J, leaving 2 bases unmatched. CDR3 length equals 15 residues. Germline CDR1 reads MDHEN; CDR2 reads SYDVKM. The CDR3 sequence is CASSLGQGFSYEQYF. The CDR3 coding sequence is TGTGCCAGCAGTTTGGGACAGGGGTTCTCCTACGAGCAGTACTTC.

This clone was found once. At one end, the junction sequence differs from germline, possibly due to a read error. The CDR3: CACSEGEGRLAKLFF. In DNA, the CDR3 is TGTGCCTGCAGTGAAGGCGAGGGCAGGCTCGCCAAACTGTTTTTT. V usage is TRBV25-1 and J usage is TRBJ1-4; no firm D call. Germline lookup yields CDR1 MGHDK and CDR2 SYGVNS. There are 15 residues in the CDR3.

CDR3 amino acids: CASSAAERTEAFF. The CDR3 coding sequence is TGTGCCAGCAGTGCAGCAGAACGGACTGAAGCTTTCTTT. The V gene is TRBV6-1, the J gene TRBJ1-1; unclear D gene. This CDR3 region has 13 residues. Germline CDR1 reads MNHNS; CDR2 reads SASEGT. Trimming stripped 4 bases from V and 5 bases from J, with 11 bases between.

The V gene is TRBV15, the J gene TRBJ2-3, with D maybe TRBD2 (5 bases). This CDR3 contains 17 residues. Trimming took off 3 bases at V and 1 base at J, with 17 bases between the two ends. Looked up from germline, CDR1 is LNHNV and CDR2 is YYDKDF (reference sequence). Here the CDR3 reads CATSSAKVAGRTDTQYF. In nucleotides, the CDR3 is TGTGCCACCAGCAGCGCCAAGGTGGCGGGCCGCACAGATACGCAGTATTTT.

V gene TRBV10-2 combines with J gene TRBJ2-7; TRBD2 is a possible D gene (6 bases). CDR3 length equals 14 residues. V was shortened by 4 bases and J by 2 bases, with 12 bases between the two germline ends. Germline V gene sequence: CDR1 WSHSY, CDR2 SAAADI. The CDR3 loop is CASSGSRTTYEQYF. The DNA for the CDR3 is TGCGCCAGCAGTGGGTCGCGGACTACCTACGAGCAGTACTTC.

The CDR3 region has the DNA TGTGCCTGGAGTCGTTTCTGGACAGGGGAGAACAATGAGCAGTTCTTC. Amino acid sequence: CAWSRFWTGENNEQFF. The V and J genes are TRBV30 and TRBJ2-1, with 9 bases identical to TRBD1. The CDR3 is made up of 16 amino acids. Trimming took 2 bases from V and 5 from J; bases not matched to a gene: 10. The germline V gene encodes CDR1 GTSNPN and CDR2 SVGIG (reference sequence).

The chain has TRBV30 and TRBJ1-5, with unresolved D. The CDR3 totals 14 residues. The germline V gene encodes CDR1 GTSNPN and CDR2 SVGIG (reference sequence). Trimming removed 2 bases from V and 1 base from J, with 9 bases in between. The CDR3 nucleotides are TGTGCCTGGAGTCACATCACGAGCAATCAGCCCCAGCATTTT. This codes for CAWSHITSNQPQHF.

This chain's CDR3 is CASSGYRDSYNEQFF. CDR3 nucleotide sequence: TGTGCCAGCAGTGGTTACAGGGACTCCTACAATGAGCAGTTCTTC. This chain joins TRBV28 and TRBJ2-1, with D perhaps matching TRBD1 (6 bases). The CDR3 has 15 residues. CDR1 and CDR2 from the germline V gene are MDHEN and SYDVKM. V lost 5 bases and J 0 bases, leaving 11 bases between the germline ends. Using reference TRBV28 and TRBJ2-1 for the parts outside the CDR3, the full variable domain is DVKVTQSSRYLVKRTGEKVFLECVQDMDHENMFWYRQDPGLGLRLIYFSYDVKMKEKGDIPEGYSVSREKKERFSLILESASTNQTSMYLCASSGYRDSYNEQFFGPGTRLTVL.

Remarks on this clone: Other DNA sequences in this sample translate to the same CDR3. The chain joins TRBV18 to TRBJ1-5; 10 bases agree with TRBD1. The V gene end was trimmed by 2 bases and the J gene end by 2 bases; junction bases not matched to a gene: 0. Germline CDR1 KGHSH, CDR2 LQKENI. The CDR3 is made up of 15 amino acids. CDR3 DNA: TGTGCCAGCTCACCAGGGACAGGGGGCAATCAGCCCCAGCATTTT. As protein: CASSPGTGGNQPQHF.